The 7 T cell receptor beta chains listed next were all sequenced from one sample in a study of Ad26.COV2.S vaccination and SARS-CoV-2 variants. Treatment of the sample: around 19 received Ad26.COV2.S at low or high dose, single or two shots; 5 received placebo; per-sample allocation not given. After the first vaccine or placebo injection, samples were drawn on day 63. The method was immunoSEQ multiplex PCR; TCRdb's version includes in-frame clones alone and lacks a portion of them. The repertoire consists of some 340,000 clones, with around 83% occurring once and the leading ten covering less than 2%. The sample was peripheral blood, taken in a trial of Ad26.COV2.S vaccine versus placebo. The receptor set was obtained from a person aged 18-65 years who received the Ad26.COV2.S COVID-19 vaccine or a placebo.

The V call is TRBV24-1, the J call TRBJ2-7, with a weak D call TRBD2 (6 bases). The germline V and J ends were trimmed by 7 bases and 2 bases, with 14 bases remaining between them. The V gene's germline CDR1 is KGHDR and CDR2 SFDVKD. CDR3 length: 14 residues. The chain's CDR3 is CATRRGTPAYEQYF. CDR3 DNA: TGTGCCACCAGGCGGGGAACCCCAGCCTACGAGCAGTACTTC.

This clone has just a few counts. The rearrangement joins TRBV4-1 to TRBJ2-7; TRBD2 matches at 12 bases. The germline V gene encodes CDR1 MGHRA and CDR2 YSYEKL. The CDR3 length is 16 residues. The ends lost 5 bases at V and 3 bases at J; junction bases unmatched: 8. CDR3 residues: CASSGLAGKSFYEQYF. The CDR3 DNA reads as TGCGCCAGCAGCGGACTAGCGGGGAAATCGTTCTACGAGCAGTACTTC.

V and J are TRBV27 and TRBJ1-2; 7 nucleotides match TRBD1. Trimming at V came to 6 bases and at J to 4 bases, leaving 11 bases not matched to a gene. Germline lookup yields CDR1 MNHEY and CDR2 SMNVEV (reference sequence). The CDR3 is made up of 15 amino acids. This CDR3 is CASSSLDRISYGYTF. CDR3 DNA: TGTGCCAGCAGCTCCTTGGACAGGATAAGCTATGGCTACACCTTC.

The chain joins TRBV7-2 to TRBJ1-2, with TRBD1 matching over 9 bases. V dropped 5 bases and J dropped 4; count of bases not matched to a gene: 8. Germline V gives CDR1 SGHTA, CDR2 FQGNSA. This CDR3 is built from 15 residues. CDR3 in amino acids: CASSPQTGGSYGYTF. In nucleotides, the CDR3 is TGTGCCAGCAGCCCACAGACAGGGGGTAGCTATGGCTACACCTTC. The variable domain in full, completed from reference TRBV7-2 and TRBJ1-2, reads GAGVSQSPSNKVTEKGKDVELRCDPISGHTALYWYRQSLGQGLEFLIYFQGNSAPDKSGLPSDRFSAERTGGSVSTLTIQRTQQEDSAVYLCASSPQTGGSYGYTFGSGTRLTVV.

V usage is TRBV3-1 (or the pseudogene TRBV3-2) and J usage is TRBJ1-6; no firm D call. Germline V gives CDR1 LGHDT, CDR2 YNNKEL (reference sequence). There are 14 residues in the CDR3. Trimming stripped 5 bases from V and 8 bases from J, with 13 bases between. This CDR3 is CASSTGQLYSPLHF. As DNA, the CDR3 is TGTGCCAGCAGCACGGGCCAGCTTTATTCACCCCTCCACTTT.

Regarding this clone: One end of the junction varies from germline; a read error may be responsible. The rearrangement joins TRBV2 to TRBJ2-5; 7 nucleotides agree with TRBD2. This CDR3 region has 11 residues. Per the germline V gene, CDR1 is SNHLY and CDR2 is FYNNEI. The CDR3 region is CASSEAGVEHF. As DNA, the CDR3 is TGTGCCAGCAGTGAGGCGGGGGTGGAACACTTC.

This sequence joins TRBV19 and TRBJ1-5; TRBD1 aligns across 9 bases. Germline V lookup: CDR1 LNHDA, CDR2 SQIVND (reference sequence). V lost 3 bases to trimming and J lost 7 bases; unmatched junction nucleotides: 4. There are 14 residues in the CDR3. Written as DNA, the CDR3 is TGTGCCAGTAGTATCGGACAGGGGACCCAGCCCCAGCATTTT. Translation gives CASSIGQGTQPQHF.